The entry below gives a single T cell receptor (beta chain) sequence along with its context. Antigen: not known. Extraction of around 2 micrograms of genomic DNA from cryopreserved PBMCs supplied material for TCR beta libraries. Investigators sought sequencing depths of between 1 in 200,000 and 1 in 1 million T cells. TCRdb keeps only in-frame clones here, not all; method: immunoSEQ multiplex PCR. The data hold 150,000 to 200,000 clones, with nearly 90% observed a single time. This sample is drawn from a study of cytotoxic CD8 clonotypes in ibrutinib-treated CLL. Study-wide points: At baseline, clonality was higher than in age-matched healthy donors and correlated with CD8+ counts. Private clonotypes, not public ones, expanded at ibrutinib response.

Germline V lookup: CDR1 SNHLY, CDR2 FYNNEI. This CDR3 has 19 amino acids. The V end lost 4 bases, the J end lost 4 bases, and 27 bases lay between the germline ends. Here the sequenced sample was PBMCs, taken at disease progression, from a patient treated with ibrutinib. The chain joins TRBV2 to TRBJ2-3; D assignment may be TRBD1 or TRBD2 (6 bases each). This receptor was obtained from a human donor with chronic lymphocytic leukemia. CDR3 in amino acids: CASSARGFGIGGFPDTQYF. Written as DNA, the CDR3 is TGTGCCAGCAGTGCAAGGGGGTTTGGTATCGGGGGTTTCCCAGATACGCAGTATTTT.